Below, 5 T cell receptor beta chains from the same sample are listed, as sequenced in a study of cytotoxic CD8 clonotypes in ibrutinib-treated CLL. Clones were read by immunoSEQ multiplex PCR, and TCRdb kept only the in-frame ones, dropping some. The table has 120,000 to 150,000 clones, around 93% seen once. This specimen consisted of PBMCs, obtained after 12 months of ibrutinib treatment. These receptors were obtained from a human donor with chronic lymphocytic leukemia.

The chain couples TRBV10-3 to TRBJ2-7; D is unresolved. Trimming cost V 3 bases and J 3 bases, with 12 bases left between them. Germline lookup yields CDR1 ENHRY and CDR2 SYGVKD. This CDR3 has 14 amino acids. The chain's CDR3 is CAISERKGHYEQYF. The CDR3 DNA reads TGTGCCATCAGTGAAAGGAAGGGCCACTACGAGCAGTACTTC.

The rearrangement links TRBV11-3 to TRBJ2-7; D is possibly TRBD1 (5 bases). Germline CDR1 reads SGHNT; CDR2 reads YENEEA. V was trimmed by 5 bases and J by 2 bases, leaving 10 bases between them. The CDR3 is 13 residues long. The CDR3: CASSQGETYEQYF. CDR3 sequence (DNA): TGTGCCAGCAGCCAGGGCGAAACCTACGAGCAGTACTTC.

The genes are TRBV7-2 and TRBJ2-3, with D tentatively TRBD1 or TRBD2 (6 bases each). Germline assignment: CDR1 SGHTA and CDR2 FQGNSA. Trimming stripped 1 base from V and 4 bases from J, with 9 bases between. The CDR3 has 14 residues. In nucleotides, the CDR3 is TGTGCCAGCAGCTTAGTTGGGGGGCCAGATACGCAGTATTTT. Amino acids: CASSLVGGPDTQYF.

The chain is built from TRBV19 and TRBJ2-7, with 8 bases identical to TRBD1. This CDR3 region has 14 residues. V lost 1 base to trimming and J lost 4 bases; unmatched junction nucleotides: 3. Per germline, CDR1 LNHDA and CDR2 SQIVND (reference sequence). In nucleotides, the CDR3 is TGTGCCAGTAGTATAGGACAGGGGCGGTACGAGCAGTACTTC. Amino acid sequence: CASSIGQGRYEQYF.

The CDR3 region is CASGQNVGQYF. The DNA of the CDR3 is TGTGCTAGTGGTCAAAACGTCGGGCAGTATTTT. The chain recombines TRBV12-5 with TRBJ2-3; D is uncertain. This CDR3 has 11 residues. CDR1 LGHNT and CDR2 FRNRAP come from the germline V gene. V gave up 5 bases and J gave up 11 bases, with 11 bases separating them.